The 3 T cell receptor beta chains presented below share a single source sample, sequenced in a study of memory CD4+ T cells and cytomegalovirus serostatus. Assay used: immunoSEQ multiplex PCR; TCRdb lists only in-frame clones, some missing. Among about 58,000 clones listed, about four fifths were seen once. The sort gate was single viable CD3+CD4+CD8-CD45RO+ cells for memory CD4+ T cells. Material for sequencing was memory CD4+ T cells from blood. Receptors were obtained from an adult in good health and CMV-seronegative. Some clones in this sample may be carry-over from other donors' samples.

This clone was found once. The V call is TRBV19, the J call TRBJ1-5; no reliable D call. This CDR3 is 15 amino acids long. V lost 2 bases, J lost 0 bases, and 8 bases lay in between. Germline loops: CDR1 LNHDA, CDR2 SQIVND (reference sequence). Written as DNA, the CDR3 is TGTGCCAGTAGTATAAACAGATATAGCAATCAGCCCCAGCATTTT. It yields the protein CASSINRYSNQPQHF.

The chain has TRBV7-2 and TRBJ1-2; D not certain. The CDR3 runs to 14 residues. V shed 7 bases and J shed 4 bases, with 16 bases lying between them. Germline V CDR1 and CDR2: SGHTA, FQGNSA. This CDR3 is CASIPWEGSYGYTF. Here the CDR3 DNA reads TGTGCCAGCATCCCTTGGGAGGGATCCTATGGCTACACCTTC.

The chain links TRBV5-6 to TRBJ1-6; TRBD1 agrees at 8 bases. The CDR3 length is 17 residues. Per germline, CDR1 SGHDT and CDR2 YYEEEE. With 0 bases clipped from V and 10 bases from J, the junction kept 12 bases outside the gene matches. CDR3 sequence reads: CASSLGQGALRGSPLHF. In DNA, the CDR3 is TGTGCCAGCAGCTTGGGCCAGGGGGCCCTCCGGGGATCACCCCTCCACTTT.